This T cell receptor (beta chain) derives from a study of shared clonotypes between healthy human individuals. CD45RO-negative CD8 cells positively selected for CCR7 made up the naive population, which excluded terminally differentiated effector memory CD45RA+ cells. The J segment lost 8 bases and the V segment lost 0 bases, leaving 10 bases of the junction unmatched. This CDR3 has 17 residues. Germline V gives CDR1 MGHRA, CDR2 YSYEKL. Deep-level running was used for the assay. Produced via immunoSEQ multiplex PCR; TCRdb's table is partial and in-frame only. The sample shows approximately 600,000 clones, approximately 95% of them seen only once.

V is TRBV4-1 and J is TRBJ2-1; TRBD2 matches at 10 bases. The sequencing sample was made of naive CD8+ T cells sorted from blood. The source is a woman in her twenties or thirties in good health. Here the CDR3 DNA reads TGCGCCAGCAGCCAAGATGGACCAGCGGGAGGGCTCGATGAGCAGTTCTTC. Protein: CASSQDGPAGGLDEQFF.